These 14 T cell receptor beta chains were sequenced from one sample in a study of blood T cell repertoires in COVID-19. The assay was immunoSEQ multiplex PCR, and TCRdb's table has in-frame clones only and misses some. Of under 200,000 clones listed, around 86% are singletons. Sample: peripheral blood. The receptors derive from an elderly woman in a cohort sampled during active or convalescent COVID-19.

CDR3 nucleotides: TGCAGCGTTGAATACAGGGGTGGCTACACCTTC. Its translation is CSVEYRGGYTF. V is TRBV29-1 and J is TRBJ1-2, with 7 bases matching TRBD1. The CDR3 length is 11 residues. Trimming cost V 2 bases and J 7 bases; bases outside gene matches: 1. CDR1 SQVTM and CDR2 ANQGSEA come from the germline V gene. The complete variable domain, with remaining parts taken from reference TRBV29-1 and TRBJ1-2, reads SAVISQKPSRDICQRGTSLTIQCQVDSQVTMMFWYRQQPGQSLTLIATANQGSEATYESGFVIDKFPISRPNLTFSTLTVSNMSPEDSSIYLCSVEYRGGYTFGSGTRLTVV.

V and J are TRBV28 and TRBJ2-5; TRBD1 matches 8 bases. The CDR3 runs to 16 residues. Per the germline V gene, CDR1 is MDHEN and CDR2 is SYDVKM. The V gene end was trimmed by 5 bases and the J gene end by 3 bases; junction bases not matched to a gene: 11. In DNA form, the CDR3 reads TGTGCCAGCAGTAAAGAACAGGGGGAGTGGAAAGAGACCCAGTACTTC. It translates to CASSKEQGEWKETQYF.

The table lists this clone with a count of one. This chain connects TRBV6-6 to TRBJ1-2; TRBD1 matches 7 bases. V shed 5 bases and J 1 base; nucleotides not matched to a gene: 7. The length of the CDR3 is 15 residues. The V gene's germline CDR1 is MNHNY and CDR2 SVGAGI (reference sequence). The CDR3 sequence: CASSPGTANNYGYTF. DNA for the CDR3: TGTGCCAGCAGTCCGGGGACAGCCAATAACTATGGCTACACCTTC.

The rearrangement links TRBV7-2 to TRBJ1-6, with 8 bases aligning to TRBD1. The trim removed 5 bases at V and 5 bases at J, leaving 5 bases unmatched. CDR1 and CDR2 from the germline V gene are SGHTA and FQGNSA. The CDR3 extends over 15 amino acids. The CDR3 protein is CASSPQGVNNSPLHF. CDR3 in DNA: TGTGCCAGCAGCCCACAGGGGGTCAATAATTCACCCCTCCACTTT.

This clone has just a few counts. The chain couples TRBV12-3 or TRBV12-4 to TRBJ1-1, with D unclear. The CDR3 has 13 residues. V shed 3 bases and J shed 5 bases, with 10 bases lying between them. DNA for the CDR3: TGTGCCAGCAGTTTTACCGCGTGGACTGAAGCTTTCTTT. This sequence encodes CASSFTAWTEAFF.

The chain uses TRBV7-2 and TRBJ2-2; 7 nucleotides match TRBD2. The CDR3 has 16 residues. Germline loops: CDR1 SGHTA, CDR2 FQGNSA. The trim removed 1 base at V and 5 bases at J, leaving 7 bases unmatched. The CDR3 nucleotides read TGTGCCAGCAGCTTAGGGAGGGGAGGGGCTACCGGGGAGCTGTTTTTT. It yields the protein CASSLGRGGATGELFF.

The chain uses TRBV27 and TRBJ1-1; 10 bases line up with TRBD1. Germline V lookup: CDR1 MNHEY, CDR2 SMNVEV (reference sequence). Trimming took 8 bases from V and 3 from J; bases not matched to a gene: 3. This CDR3 contains 13 residues. Written as DNA, the CDR3 is TGTGCCAGCCTGGGACAGGGGTACACTGAAGCTTTCTTT. Its translation is CASLGQGYTEAFF.

The J gene is TRBJ2-5, the V gene TRBV25-1; a possible D gene is TRBD2 (7 bases). CDR1 and CDR2 (germline): MGHDK, SYGVNS. This CDR3 is 14 amino acids long. The germline V and J ends were trimmed by 4 bases and 4 bases, with 13 bases remaining between them. DNA of the CDR3: TGTGCCAGCAGTGTATGGGCGGGGGCAGAGACCCAGTACTTC. Translating it yields CASSVWAGAETQYF.

V gene TRBV5-1 combines with J gene TRBJ2-5, with D possibly TRBD1 on 6 matching bases. V gave up 4 bases and J gave up 5 bases, with 21 bases separating them. The CDR3 length is 16 residues. The germline V gene has CDR1 SGHRS and CDR2 YFSETQ. The CDR3 is CASSGTSGLDGETQYF. CDR3 in DNA: TGCGCCAGCAGCGGGACATCCGGGCTCGACGGGGAGACCCAGTACTTC. The entire variable domain, with the rest obtained from reference TRBV5-1 and TRBJ2-5, is as follows: KAGVTQTPRYLIKTRGQQVTLSCSPISGHRSVSWYQQTPGQGLQFLFEYFSETQRNKGNFPGRFSGRQFSNSRSEMNVSTLELGDSALYLCASSGTSGLDGETQYFGPGTRLLVL.

The chain has TRBV11-2 and TRBJ2-7; D remains unclear. Looked up from germline, CDR1 is SGHAT and CDR2 is FQNNGV. This CDR3 is built from 15 residues. Trimming cost V 1 base and J 2 bases, with 12 bases left between them. In DNA, the CDR3 is TGTGCCAGCAGCTTAGGGCAGGTTGGCCCCTACGAGCAGTACTTC. This translates into CASSLGQVGPYEQYF.

The gene calls are TRBV30 and TRBJ2-1; D may be TRBD2 (6 bases). The CDR3 totals 11 residues. Germline V lookup: CDR1 GTSNPN, CDR2 SVGIG (reference sequence). V shed 5 bases and J shed 11 bases, with 13 bases lying between them. CDR3 sequence: CAWALAAQQFF. The DNA for the CDR3 is TGTGCCTGGGCTTTAGCGGCACAGCAGTTCTTC.

The chain recombines TRBV28 with TRBJ1-2, with D perhaps matching TRBD1 (5 bases). Germline V CDR1 and CDR2: MDHEN, SYDVKM. This CDR3 contains 14 residues. Trimming took off 6 bases at V and 4 bases at J, with 15 bases between the two ends. Written as DNA, the CDR3 is TGTGCCAGCAGCCCGACCGTGGGGGGCTATGGCTACACCTTC. Its protein is CASSPTVGGYGYTF.

This rearrangement joins TRBV25-1 to TRBJ2-2; 7 bases are a match to TRBD1. V was clipped by 4 bases and J by 7 bases; unmatched bases: 9. Germline values: CDR1 MGHDK, CDR2 SYGVNS. The CDR3 has 15 residues. The DNA for the CDR3 is TGTGCCAGCAGTGGGGGACAGCTCAGGCACGGGGAGCTGTTTTTT. This gives the protein CASSGGQLRHGELFF. The full variable domain, in which reference TRBV25-1 and TRBJ2-2 provide the parts outside the CDR3, is EADIYQTPRYLVIGTGKKITLECSQTMGHDKMYWYQQDPGMELHLIHYSYGVNSTEKGDLSSESTVSRIRTEHFPLTLESARPSHTSQYLCASSGGQLRHGELFFGEGSRLTVL.

The genes are TRBV29-1 and TRBJ2-5; 9 positions agree with TRBD2. The CDR3 has 12 amino acids. V lost 8 bases, J lost 2 bases, and 3 bases stayed unmatched. Germline assignment: CDR1 SQVTM and CDR2 ANQGSEA. In DNA, the CDR3 is TGCAGCAGCGGGGGGAGACAAGAGACCCAGTACTTC. Its protein is CSSGGRQETQYF. The full variable domain, with the rest looked up from reference TRBV29-1 and TRBJ2-5, is SAVISQKPSRDICQRGTSLTIQCQVDSQVTMMFWYRQQPGQSLTLIATANQGSEATYESGFVIDKFPISRPNLTFSTLTVSNMSPEDSSIYLCSSGGRQETQYFGPGTRLLVL.